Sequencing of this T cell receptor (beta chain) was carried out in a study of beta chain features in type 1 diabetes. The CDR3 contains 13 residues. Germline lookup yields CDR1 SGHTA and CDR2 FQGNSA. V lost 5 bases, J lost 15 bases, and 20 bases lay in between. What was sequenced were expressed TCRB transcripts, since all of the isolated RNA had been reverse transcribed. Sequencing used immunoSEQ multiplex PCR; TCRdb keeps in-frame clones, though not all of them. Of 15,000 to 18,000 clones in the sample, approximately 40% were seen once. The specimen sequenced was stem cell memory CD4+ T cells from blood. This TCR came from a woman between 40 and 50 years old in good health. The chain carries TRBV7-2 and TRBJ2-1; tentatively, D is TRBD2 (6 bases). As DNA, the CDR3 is TGTGCCAGCAGCCCAGCGAGGAGGGCCGAGGGGTTCTTC. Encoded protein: CASSPARRAEGFF.